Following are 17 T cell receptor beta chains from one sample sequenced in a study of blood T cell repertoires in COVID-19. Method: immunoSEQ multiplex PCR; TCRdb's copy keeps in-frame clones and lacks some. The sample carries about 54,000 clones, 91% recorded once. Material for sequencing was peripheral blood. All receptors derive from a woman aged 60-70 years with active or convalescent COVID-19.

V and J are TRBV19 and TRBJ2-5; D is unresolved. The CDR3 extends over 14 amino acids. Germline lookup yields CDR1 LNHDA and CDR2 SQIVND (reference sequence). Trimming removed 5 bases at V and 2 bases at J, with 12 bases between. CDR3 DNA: TGTGCCAGTAGTCCGGCGACTGCACAAGAGACCCAGTACTTC. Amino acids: CASSPATAQETQYF.

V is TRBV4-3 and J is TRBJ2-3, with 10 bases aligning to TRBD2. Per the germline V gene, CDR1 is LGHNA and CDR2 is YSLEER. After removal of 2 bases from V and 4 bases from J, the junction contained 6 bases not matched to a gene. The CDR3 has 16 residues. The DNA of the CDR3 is TGCGCCAGCAGCCAAACAAGCGGGAGGGGAGCAGATACGCAGTATTTT. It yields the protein CASSQTSGRGADTQYF.

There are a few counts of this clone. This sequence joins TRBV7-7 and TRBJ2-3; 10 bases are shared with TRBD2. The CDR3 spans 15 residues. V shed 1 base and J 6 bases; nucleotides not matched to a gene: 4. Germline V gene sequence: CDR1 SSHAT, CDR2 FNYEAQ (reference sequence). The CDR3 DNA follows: TGTGCCAGCAGCTTAGATACTAGCGGGGTCGATACGCAGTATTTT. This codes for CASSLDTSGVDTQYF.

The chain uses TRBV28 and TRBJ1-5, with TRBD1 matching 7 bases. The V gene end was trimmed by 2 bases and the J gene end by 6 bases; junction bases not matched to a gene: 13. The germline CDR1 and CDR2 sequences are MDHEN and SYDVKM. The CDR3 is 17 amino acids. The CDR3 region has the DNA TGTGCCAGCAGTTTAGCGGCAAGGGACAGCCGAGGTCAGCCCCAGCATTTT. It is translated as CASSLAARDSRGQPQHF.

CDR3 protein: CASSRYGGRGQAFF. The CDR3 nucleotides are TGTGCCAGCAGTCGATATGGGGGGCGGGGGCAAGCTTTCTTT. V and J are TRBV27 and TRBJ1-1, with D possibly TRBD1 on 6 matching bases. The CDR3 runs to 14 residues. V dropped 5 bases and J dropped 9 bases, with 19 bases sitting between them. CDR1 is MNHEY, CDR2 SMNVEV, per germline (reference sequence).

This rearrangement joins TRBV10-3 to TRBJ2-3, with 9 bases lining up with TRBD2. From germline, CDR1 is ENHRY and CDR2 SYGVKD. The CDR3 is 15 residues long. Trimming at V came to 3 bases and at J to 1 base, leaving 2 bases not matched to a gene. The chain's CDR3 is CAISDIAGGTDTQYF. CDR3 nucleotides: TGTGCCATCAGTGATATAGCGGGGGGCACAGATACGCAGTATTTT.

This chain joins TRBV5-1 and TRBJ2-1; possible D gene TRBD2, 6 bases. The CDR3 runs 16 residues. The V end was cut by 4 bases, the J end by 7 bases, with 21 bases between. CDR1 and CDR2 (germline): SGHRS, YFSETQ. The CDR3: CASSPSNRGAGNEQFF. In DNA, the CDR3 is TGCGCCAGCAGCCCTTCGAATAGAGGCGCGGGGAATGAGCAGTTCTTC.

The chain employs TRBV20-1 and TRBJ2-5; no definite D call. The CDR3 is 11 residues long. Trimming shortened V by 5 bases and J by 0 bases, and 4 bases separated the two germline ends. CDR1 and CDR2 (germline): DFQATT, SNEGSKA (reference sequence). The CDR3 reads CSALYQETQYF. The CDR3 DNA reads TGCAGTGCTCTGTACCAAGAGACCCAGTACTTC.

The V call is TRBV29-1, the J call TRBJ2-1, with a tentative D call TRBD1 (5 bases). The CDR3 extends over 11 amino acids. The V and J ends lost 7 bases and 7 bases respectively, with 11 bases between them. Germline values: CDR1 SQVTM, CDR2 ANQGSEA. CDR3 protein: CSGARGNEQFF. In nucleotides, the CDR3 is TGCAGCGGGGCTAGGGGTAATGAGCAGTTCTTC.

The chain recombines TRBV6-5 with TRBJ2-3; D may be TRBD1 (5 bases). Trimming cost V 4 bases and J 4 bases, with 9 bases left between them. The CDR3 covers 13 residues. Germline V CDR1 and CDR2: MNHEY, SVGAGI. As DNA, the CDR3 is TGTGCCAGCAGTTCGCAGGGCCCAGATACGCAGTATTTT. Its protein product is CASSSQGPDTQYF.

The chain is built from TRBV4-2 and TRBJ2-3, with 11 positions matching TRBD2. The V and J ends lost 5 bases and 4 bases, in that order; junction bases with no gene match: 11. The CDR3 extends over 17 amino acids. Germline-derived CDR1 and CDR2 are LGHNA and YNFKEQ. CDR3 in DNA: TGTGCCAGCAGCGCCCGGATAATAGCGGGGGGGCCAGATACGCAGTATTTT. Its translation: CASSARIIAGGPDTQYF.

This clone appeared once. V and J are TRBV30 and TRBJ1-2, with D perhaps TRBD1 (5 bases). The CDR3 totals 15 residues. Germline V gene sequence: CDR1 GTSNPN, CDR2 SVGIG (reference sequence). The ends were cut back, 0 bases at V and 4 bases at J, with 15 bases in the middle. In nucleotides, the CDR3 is TGTGCCTGGAGTGTTACCCAGGGATTCATCTATGGCTACACCTTC. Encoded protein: CAWSVTQGFIYGYTF.

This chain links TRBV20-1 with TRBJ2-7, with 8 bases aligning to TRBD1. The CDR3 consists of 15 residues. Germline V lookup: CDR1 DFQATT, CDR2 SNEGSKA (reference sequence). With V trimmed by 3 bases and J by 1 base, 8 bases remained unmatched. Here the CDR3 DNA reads TGCAGTGCTAGTTCCCCCGACAGGGGATCCTACGAGCAGTACTTC. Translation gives CSASSPDRGSYEQYF.

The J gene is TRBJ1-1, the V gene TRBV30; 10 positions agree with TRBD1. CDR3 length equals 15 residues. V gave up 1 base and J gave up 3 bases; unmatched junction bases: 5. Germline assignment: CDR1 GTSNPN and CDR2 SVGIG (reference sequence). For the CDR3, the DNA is TGTGCCTGGAGTGCCCGGACAGGGGGTGACACTGAAGCTTTCTTT. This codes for CAWSARTGGDTEAFF. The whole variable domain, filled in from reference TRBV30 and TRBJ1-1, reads SQTIHQWPATLVQPVGSPLSLECTVEGTSNPNLYWYRQAAGRGLQLLFYSVGIGQISSEVPQNLSASRPQDRQFILSSKKLLLSDSGFYLCAWSARTGGDTEAFFGQGTRLTVV.

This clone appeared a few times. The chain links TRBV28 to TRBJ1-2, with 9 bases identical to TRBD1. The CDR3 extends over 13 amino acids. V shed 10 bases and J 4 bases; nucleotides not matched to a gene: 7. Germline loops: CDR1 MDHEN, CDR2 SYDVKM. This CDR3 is CATWDREIYGYTF. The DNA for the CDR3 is TGTGCCACTTGGGACAGGGAGATCTATGGCTACACCTTC.

The chain's CDR3 is CASSWGTATSNQPQHF. CDR3 DNA sequence: TGCGCCAGCAGTTGGGGGACAGCTACGAGCAATCAGCCCCAGCATTTT. This rearrangement joins TRBV5-1 to TRBJ1-5, with 7 positions matching TRBD1. Looked up from germline, CDR1 is SGHRS and CDR2 is YFSETQ. CDR3 length equals 16 residues. Unmatched junction bases numbered 9, after V lost 5 bases and J lost 1 base.

This CDR3 reads CASRFSPTSGFNEQFF. CDR3 DNA sequence: TGTGCCAGCAGATTCAGCCCGACTAGCGGGTTCAATGAGCAGTTCTTC. The J gene is TRBJ2-1, the V gene TRBV27, with 10 bases aligning to TRBD2. Germline-derived CDR1 and CDR2 are MNHEY and SMNVEV (reference sequence). The CDR3 runs 16 residues. V shed 6 bases and J 6 bases; nucleotides not matched to a gene: 11.